The entry that follows covers one TCR beta chain sequence. Its antigen is not known. Clones were sequenced by immunoSEQ multiplex PCR, and TCRdb holds only the in-frame ones, with some missing. The repertoire consists of under 80,000 clones, with about 90% occurring once and the leading ten covering more than 0.95%. This specimen belongs to a study of cytomegalovirus exposure and HLA in healthy donors. General observations from the study: Investigators reported around 150 TCR beta chains as tied to cytomegalovirus. Through in vitro validation, three CMV-associated chains were shown to be specific for CMV antigens. Cytomegalovirus status was reportedly diagnosed by the classifier with high specificity and sensitivity.

Trimming removed 0 bases from V and 12 bases from J, with 14 bases in between. This CDR3 contains 13 residues. Germline CDR1 is SGHAT and CDR2 is FQDESV (reference sequence). The donors were members of the validation cohort, which comprised approximately 120 subjects and was separate from the first cohort of about 700 subjects. The gene calls are TRBV11-1 and TRBJ1-1; a possible D gene is TRBD1 (6 bases). The sequenced sample was PBMCs. The sequence came from a woman aged 18 to 35 in good health and CMV-seronegative. CDR3 residues: CASSLARGLSTFF. The DNA for the CDR3 is TGTGCCAGCAGCTTAGCGCGGGGGCTCTCGACTTTCTTT.